This is a list of T cell receptor beta chains from one sample in a study of T cell repertoires in cytomegalovirus infection. No antigen has been identified for these receptors. MiXCR, applied by TCRdb to the reads, yields one record per CDR3 protein. In the table there are about 920,000 distinct CDR3 sequences, approximately 33% of which are singletons. The sample here was cultured CD8+ T cells from PBMCs, taken from culture after CMV antigen stimulation. Receptor source: a human donor in good health (CMV status not recorded). Some clones in this sample may be carry-over from other donors' samples. CDR3s include the opening cysteine and the closing phenylalanine or tryptophan. Fields, in order: CDR3 protein, CDR3 DNA, clone size, J gene, D gene, V gene. D genes are given only for firm matches. Part of the rows lack a size; the others show once, few, many or a class for expanded clones.

CDR3 protein: CAISPSGGTDTQYF
CDR3 DNA: TGTGCCATCAGCCCTAGCGGGGGCACAGATACGCAGTATTTT
clone size: -
J gene: TRBJ2-3
D gene: TRBD2
V gene: TRBV10-3

CDR3 protein: CASSSRDRGTDTQYF
CDR3 DNA: TGTGCCAGCAGCAGCCGGGACAGGGGTACAGATACGCAGTATTTT
clone size: many
J gene: TRBJ2-3
D gene: TRBD1
V gene: TRBV11-3

CDR3 protein: CASSMTGLNQPQHF
CDR3 DNA: TGTGCCAGCAGCATGACAGGGCTCAATCAGCCCCAGCATTTT
clone size: few
J gene: TRBJ1-5
D gene: TRBD1
V gene: TRBV7-2

CDR3 protein: CATSPYRGEGQPQHF
CDR3 DNA: TGTGCCACCAGCCCTTACCGGGGGGAAGGACAGCCCCAGCATTTT
clone size: few
J gene: TRBJ1-5
D gene: -
V gene: TRBV15

CDR3 protein: CASSFGGSLIQETQYF
CDR3 DNA: TGTGCCAGTAGCTTCGGTGGTAGCCTGATCCAAGAGACCCAGTACTTC
clone size: many
J gene: TRBJ2-5
D gene: -
V gene: TRBV7-8

CDR3 protein: CASSVRDRVQETQYF
CDR3 DNA: TGTGCCAGTAGTGTCCGGGACCGTGTACAAGAGACCCAGTACTTC
clone size: few
J gene: TRBJ2-5
D gene: -
V gene: TRBV19

CDR3 protein: CASRGTSGNEQFF
CDR3 DNA: TGCGCCAGCAGAGGGACTAGCGGAAATGAGCAGTTCTTC
clone size: -
J gene: TRBJ2-1
D gene: TRBD2
V gene: TRBV4-3

CDR3 protein: CASSLVSAGVRTDTQYF
CDR3 DNA: TGCGCCAGCAGCTTAGTCTCAGCGGGGGTTCGCACAGATACGCAGTATTTT
clone size: -
J gene: TRBJ2-3
D gene: TRBD2
V gene: TRBV5-1

CDR3 protein: CASSSPLEITYNEQFF
CDR3 DNA: TGTGCCAGCAGCTCTCCACTAGAGATTACCTACAATGAGCAGTTCTTC
clone size: -
J gene: TRBJ2-1
D gene: -
V gene: TRBV7-9

CDR3 protein: CASRPGRYSNQPQHF
CDR3 DNA: TGTGCCAGCAGGCCGGGGCGGTATAGCAATCAGCCCCAGCATTTT
clone size: -
J gene: TRBJ1-5
D gene: -
V gene: TRBV27

CDR3 protein: CASSLERGGQPQHF
CDR3 DNA: TGTGCCAGCAGCTTGGAGAGGGGGGGCCAGCCCCAGCATTTT
clone size: many
J gene: TRBJ1-5
D gene: -
V gene: TRBV7-4

CDR3 protein: CASSLSTGGGSPLHF
CDR3 DNA: TGCGCCAGCAGCTTGTCGACAGGGGGTGGATCACCCCTCCACTTT
clone size: -
J gene: TRBJ1-6
D gene: TRBD1
V gene: TRBV5-1

CDR3 protein: CSARDRDVYEQYF
CDR3 DNA: TGCAGTGCTAGAGATCGGGACGTTTACGAGCAGTACTTC
clone size: -
J gene: TRBJ2-7
D gene: -
V gene: TRBV20-1

CDR3 protein: CASTSWVNTEAFF
CDR3 DNA: TGTGCCAGTACTTCCTGGGTGAACACTGAAGCTTTCTTT
clone size: -
J gene: TRBJ1-1
D gene: -
V gene: TRBV19

CDR3 protein: CASSFDRNTGELFF
CDR3 DNA: TGTGCCAGCAGCTTCGACAGGAACACCGGGGAGCTGTTTTTT
clone size: many
J gene: TRBJ2-2
D gene: -
V gene: TRBV7-6

CDR3 protein: CASSLVGEQTQYF
CDR3 DNA: TGCGCCAGCAGCTTGGTAGGGGAGCAGACCCAGTACTTC
clone size: -
J gene: TRBJ2-5
D gene: -
V gene: TRBV5-1

CDR3 protein: CASSPLGQGYNEQFF
CDR3 DNA: TGTGCCAGCTCTCCCTTGGGGCAAGGATACAATGAGCAGTTCTTC
clone size: few
J gene: TRBJ2-1
D gene: -
V gene: TRBV12-3/TRBV12-4

CDR3 protein: CASSLGGARDTQYF
CDR3 DNA: TGTGCCAGCAGTTTGGGAGGGGCCAGAGATACGCAGTATTTT
clone size: -
J gene: TRBJ2-3
D gene: TRBD2
V gene: TRBV27

CDR3 protein: CASSLASRGDYGYTF
CDR3 DNA: TGTGCCAGCAGCTTAGCTAGCAGGGGTGACTATGGCTACACCTTC
clone size: -
J gene: TRBJ1-2
D gene: -
V gene: TRBV7-8

CDR3 protein: CASSPPGAGNQPQHF
CDR3 DNA: TGTGCCAGCAGCCCCCCGGGGGCCGGCAATCAGCCCCAGCATTTT
clone size: -
J gene: TRBJ1-5
D gene: -
V gene: TRBV3-1

CDR3 protein: CASSPDATRTSISYEQYF
CDR3 DNA: TGCGCCAGCAGCCCTGATGCTACAAGGACTAGCATCTCCTACGAGCAGTACTTC
clone size: -
J gene: TRBJ2-7
D gene: TRBD2
V gene: TRBV5-1

CDR3 protein: CASRYGSPLGNTQYF
CDR3 DNA: TGTGCCAGCAGGTACGGGAGTCCGCTAGGAAATACGCAGTATTTT
clone size: -
J gene: TRBJ2-3
D gene: -
V gene: TRBV27

CDR3 protein: CSARAGTDSTDTQYF
CDR3 DNA: TGCAGTGCTAGAGCAGGGACAGACAGCACAGATACGCAGTATTTT
clone size: few
J gene: TRBJ2-3
D gene: TRBD1
V gene: TRBV20-1

CDR3 protein: CSARDRTGQNEAFF
CDR3 DNA: TGCAGTGCTAGGGACCGGACAGGTCAAAATGAAGCTTTCTTT
clone size: -
J gene: TRBJ1-1
D gene: TRBD1
V gene: TRBV20-1

CDR3 protein: CAISEDLYGYTF
CDR3 DNA: TGTGCCATCAGTGAGGATCTCTATGGCTACACCTTC
clone size: -
J gene: TRBJ1-2
D gene: -
V gene: TRBV10-3

CDR3 protein: CASSEGTNRRQPQHF
CDR3 DNA: TGTGCCAGCAGTGAGGGGACTAATAGACGTCAGCCCCAGCATTTT
clone size: few
J gene: TRBJ1-5
D gene: -
V gene: TRBV6-1

CDR3 protein: CASRTGGVGELFF
CDR3 DNA: TGTGCCAGCAGGACAGGGGGCGTAGGGGAACTGTTTTTT
clone size: few
J gene: TRBJ1-4
D gene: TRBD1
V gene: TRBV6-1

CDR3 protein: CASSLNGRVYYEKLFF
CDR3 DNA: TGTGCCAGCAGTTTAAACGGGCGAGTCTACTATGAAAAACTGTTTTTT
clone size: -
J gene: TRBJ1-4
D gene: -
V gene: TRBV28

CDR3 protein: CASSPGPLIEQYF
CDR3 DNA: TGTGCCAGCTCACCCGGACCCCTAATAGAGCAGTACTTC
clone size: -
J gene: TRBJ2-7
D gene: -
V gene: TRBV18

CDR3 protein: CATSRVYIDQPQHF
CDR3 DNA: TGTGCCACCAGCAGAGTTTACATAGATCAGCCCCAGCATTTT
clone size: few
J gene: TRBJ1-5
D gene: -
V gene: TRBV15

CDR3 protein: CASSLWVAGAATEAFF
CDR3 DNA: TGTGCCAGCAGCTTATGGGTTGCAGGGGCTGCCACTGAAGCTTTCTTT
clone size: few
J gene: TRBJ1-1
D gene: -
V gene: TRBV11-2

CDR3 protein: CASTLLPGGVRTEAFF
CDR3 DNA: TGTGCCAGCACCTTACTACCAGGGGGGGTGAGAACTGAAGCTTTCTTT
clone size: -
J gene: TRBJ1-1
D gene: TRBD1
V gene: TRBV6-6

CDR3 protein: CASSGGGLSNQPQHF
CDR3 DNA: TGTGCCAGCAGTGGGGGTGGTCTTAGCAATCAGCCCCAGCATTTT
clone size: few
J gene: TRBJ1-5
D gene: -
V gene: TRBV6-5

CDR3 protein: CASSTFGWRNTVAFF
CDR3 DNA: TGTGCCAGCAGTACTTTCGGGTGGAGGAACACTGTAGCTTTCTTT
clone size: -
J gene: TRBJ1-1
D gene: -
V gene: TRBV12-3/TRBV12-4

CDR3 protein: CATMIAGVNEQFF
CDR3 DNA: TGTGCCACCATGATTGCGGGGGTTAATGAGCAGTTCTTC
clone size: few
J gene: TRBJ2-1
D gene: TRBD2
V gene: TRBV24-1

CDR3 protein: CASSLDGSDVLTF
CDR3 DNA: TGTGCCAGCAGCTTAGACGGGTCCGACGTCCTGACTTTC
clone size: once
J gene: TRBJ2-6
D gene: -
V gene: TRBV7-6

CDR3 protein: CASSPEGADGIYTEAFF
CDR3 DNA: TGTGCCAGCAGCCCCGAGGGAGCCGATGGGATATACACTGAAGCTTTCTTT
clone size: few
J gene: TRBJ1-1
D gene: -
V gene: TRBV5-4

CDR3 protein: CASSSPRTGLADYEQYF
CDR3 DNA: TGTGCCAGCAGTTCACCCCGGACGGGGCTAGCGGACTACGAGCAGTACTTC
clone size: -
J gene: TRBJ2-7
D gene: TRBD2
V gene: TRBV12-3/TRBV12-4

CDR3 protein: CASSIVQGRTEAFF
CDR3 DNA: TGTGCCAGTAGTATAGTCCAGGGGAGGACTGAAGCTTTCTTT
clone size: few
J gene: TRBJ1-1
D gene: -
V gene: TRBV19

CDR3 protein: CSAIPDSTNTEAFF
CDR3 DNA: TGCAGTGCTATCCCCGACAGTACAAACACTGAAGCTTTCTTT
clone size: -
J gene: TRBJ1-1
D gene: -
V gene: TRBV20-1

CDR3 protein: CASSDPRNEQFF
CDR3 DNA: TGTGCCAGCAGTGACCCGAGGAATGAGCAGTTCTTC
clone size: few
J gene: TRBJ2-1
D gene: -
V gene: TRBV12-3/TRBV12-4

CDR3 protein: CASSLQGPSYEQYF
CDR3 DNA: TGTGCCAGCAGCTTACAGGGACCCTCCTACGAGCAGTACTTC
clone size: few
J gene: TRBJ2-7
D gene: -
V gene: TRBV7-9

CDR3 protein: CASSSGTGSLAEAFF
CDR3 DNA: TGTGCCAGCAGCTCCGGGACAGGGAGTTTGGCTGAAGCTTTCTTT
clone size: -
J gene: TRBJ1-1
D gene: TRBD1
V gene: TRBV7-9

CDR3 protein: CASSLATGGFAFF
CDR3 DNA: TGTGCCAGCAGCTTAGCTACAGGGGGCTTTGCTTTCTTT
clone size: few
J gene: TRBJ1-1
D gene: TRBD1
V gene: TRBV7-2

CDR3 protein: CASSLLPGGGGYKNIQYF
CDR3 DNA: TGTGCCAGCAGCTTGTTGCCAGGGGGCGGAGGTTACAAAAACATTCAGTACTTC
clone size: -
J gene: TRBJ2-4
D gene: TRBD1
V gene: TRBV7-3

CDR3 protein: CASSLAGGGDGYTF
CDR3 DNA: TGTGCCAGCAGCTTAGCGGGAGGGGGCGATGGCTACACCTTC
clone size: many
J gene: TRBJ1-2
D gene: TRBD1
V gene: TRBV7-2

CDR3 protein: CASSLVRTGVTEAFF
CDR3 DNA: TGTGCCAGCAGCTTAGTCCGGACAGGGGTCACTGAAGCTTTCTTT
clone size: -
J gene: TRBJ1-1
D gene: TRBD1
V gene: TRBV11-1

CDR3 protein: CASSLEQASSGANVLTF
CDR3 DNA: TGTGCCAGCTCACTTGAGCAGGCGAGCTCTGGGGCCAACGTCCTGACTTTC
clone size: few
J gene: TRBJ2-6
D gene: -
V gene: TRBV18

CDR3 protein: CSARERGGTEAFF
CDR3 DNA: TGCAGTGCTAGAGAAAGGGGCGGGACTGAAGCTTTCTTT
clone size: -
J gene: TRBJ1-1
D gene: -
V gene: TRBV20-1

CDR3 protein: CASGALLADLTDTQYF
CDR3 DNA: TGTGCCAGCGGTGCGTTACTAGCGGATCTCACAGATACGCAGTATTTT
clone size: -
J gene: TRBJ2-3
D gene: TRBD2
V gene: TRBV28

CDR3 protein: CASSYIGRGDEQYF
CDR3 DNA: TGTGCCAGCAGTTACATTGGGAGGGGCGACGAGCAGTACTTC
clone size: -
J gene: TRBJ2-7
D gene: TRBD2
V gene: TRBV6-2/TRBV6-3

CDR3 protein: CASNGGGDYNEQFF
CDR3 DNA: TGTGCCAGCAATGGCGGGGGGGACTACAATGAGCAGTTCTTC
clone size: -
J gene: TRBJ2-1
D gene: TRBD2
V gene: TRBV6-4

CDR3 protein: CASSFRGVPSTDTQYF
CDR3 DNA: TGTGCCAGCAGTTTTCGGGGCGTACCTAGCACAGATACGCAGTATTTT
clone size: few
J gene: TRBJ2-3
D gene: -
V gene: TRBV12-3/TRBV12-4